These 24 T cell receptor beta chains were all obtained from the same sample, sequenced in a study of blood T cell repertoires in COVID-19. The data were produced by immunoSEQ multiplex PCR, yet TCRdb's version contains in-frame clones alone and is incomplete. The top ten hold 5.1% of the sample, which has 350,000 to 450,000 clones, 80% to 85% seen once. Sequencing used PBMCs or T cells enriched from blood (not recorded which). These receptors originate from a woman aged 45 to 65 who had recovered from COVID-19.

The chain carries TRBV4-3 and TRBJ2-3, with 9 nucleotides matching TRBD2. Germline V gene lookup returns CDR1 LGHNA and CDR2 YSLEER. Trimming cost V 4 bases and J 5 bases; bases outside gene matches: 7. The CDR3 is 15 amino acids. The CDR3 nucleotides are TGCGCCAGCAGCCCCGGTAGCGGGGGCGAAGATACGCAGTATTTT. Its translation is CASSPGSGGEDTQYF.

V gene TRBV19 combines with J gene TRBJ1-5; TRBD1 agrees at 7 bases. Trimming removed 6 bases from V and 1 base from J; junction bases left unmatched: 6. The CDR3 is 15 residues long. The germline gives CDR1 LNHDA, CDR2 SQIVND (reference sequence). In DNA form, the CDR3 reads TGTGCCAGTAGGACGGACAGGAGCAGCAATCAGCCCCAGCATTTT. Its translation: CASRTDRSSNQPQHF.

The rearrangement uses TRBV28 and TRBJ1-1, with TRBD1 matching over 8 bases. There are 16 residues in the CDR3. V was pared by 6 bases and J by 6 bases, with 15 bases of the junction left unmatched. CDR1 and CDR2 from the germline V gene are MDHEN and SYDVKM. The CDR3 nucleotides read TGTGCCAGCAGCCTACCTCCAACCACAGGGGGTCCTGAAGCTTTCTTT. This encodes CASSLPPTTGGPEAFF.

The chain recombines TRBV2 with TRBJ1-1, with D unclear. The CDR3 sequence is 14 residues long. The V and J ends lost 7 bases and 1 base respectively, with 13 bases between them. The germline V gene has CDR1 SNHLY and CDR2 FYNNEI. CDR3 sequence (DNA): TGTGCCAGCACTGTCGAGGGAAGGAACACTGAAGCTTTCTTT. As protein: CASTVEGRNTEAFF.

The chain links TRBV12-3 or TRBV12-4 to TRBJ1-2; possible D gene TRBD1, 5 bases. V lost 5 bases and J 5 bases, leaving 12 bases between the germline ends. This CDR3 region has 13 residues. Written as DNA, the CDR3 is TGTGCCAGCAGTCCGGACAAATTATATGGCTACACCTTC. This translates into CASSPDKLYGYTF.

The J gene is TRBJ2-1, the V gene TRBV27, with 7 nucleotides matching TRBD2. Germline assignment: CDR1 MNHEY and CDR2 SMNVEV (reference sequence). V lost 4 bases, J lost 5 bases, and 20 bases stayed unmatched. This CDR3 has 19 residues. CDR3 amino acids: CASSSLTSFSGLSDNEQFF. The CDR3 region has the DNA TGTGCCAGCAGTTCCCTCACCTCCTTTAGCGGGTTGTCGGACAATGAGCAGTTCTTC.

The V and J genes are TRBV30 and TRBJ2-3, with 9 bases matching TRBD1. V trimming: 1 base; J trimming: 1 base; junction bases outside the gene matches: 3. The CDR3 is made up of 15 amino acids. Germline V gene sequence: CDR1 GTSNPN, CDR2 SVGIG (reference sequence). CDR3 in amino acids: CAWSARTGGTDTQYF. The CDR3 coding sequence is TGTGCCTGGAGTGCACGGACAGGGGGCACAGATACGCAGTATTTT.

The chain has TRBV3-1 (or the pseudogene TRBV3-2) and TRBJ1-2; D unresolved. The germline V gene has CDR1 LGHDT and CDR2 YNNKEL (reference sequence). The CDR3 runs to 18 residues. V shed 0 bases and J shed 1 base, with 18 bases lying between them. The CDR3 reads CASSQDSRLDLLNYGYTF. CDR3 nucleotide sequence: TGTGCCAGCAGCCAAGATTCGCGCCTAGACCTCCTTAACTATGGCTACACCTTC.

The V call is TRBV3-1 (or the pseudogene TRBV3-2), the J call TRBJ2-1; 9 positions match TRBD2. J lost 15 bases, V lost 0 bases, and 9 bases had no gene match. This CDR3 is 14 amino acids long. Germline V gives CDR1 LGHDT, CDR2 YNNKEL (reference sequence). CDR3 protein: CASSQDGAGGPRFF. CDR3 bases: TGTGCCAGCAGCCAAGATGGGGCGGGAGGGCCACGGTTCTTC.

The chain combines TRBV6-1 with TRBJ2-4; D is possibly TRBD2 (5 bases). CDR3 length: 15 residues. The ends were cut back, 2 bases at V and 0 bases at J, with 8 bases in the middle. Germline V lookup: CDR1 MNHNS, CDR2 SASEGT. CDR3 nucleotides: TGTGCCAGCAGTGAACCCGGACTAGCCAAAAACATTCAGTACTTC. Encoded protein: CASSEPGLAKNIQYF.

This sequence joins TRBV2 and TRBJ2-2, with 11 bases matching TRBD1. The CDR3 length is 20 residues. The J segment lost 2 bases and the V segment lost 4 bases, leaving 15 bases of the junction unmatched. CDR1 SNHLY and CDR2 FYNNEI come from the germline V gene. In nucleotides, the CDR3 is TGTGCCAGCAGTGTTTTAGCCGTCCCCGGGACAGGGGGAAACACCGGGGAGCTGTTTTTT. Translating gives CASSVLAVPGTGGNTGELFF.

The V and J genes are TRBV18 and TRBJ2-6; D unclear. V dropped 3 bases and J dropped 11 bases, with 5 bases sitting between them. CDR3 size: 11 residues. Germline V lookup: CDR1 KGHSH, CDR2 LQKENI. CDR3 residues: CASSPQDVLTF. The CDR3 region has the DNA TGTGCCAGCTCACCCCAGGACGTCCTGACTTTC.

This chain uses TRBV7-2 with TRBJ2-7; possibly TRBD2 for D (6 bases). Trimming cost V 1 base and J 4 bases, with 17 bases left between them. The CDR3 sequence is 16 residues long. Germline V gene data show CDR1 as SGHTA and CDR2 as FQGNSA. Here the CDR3 DNA reads TGTGCCAGCAGCTTAGGGAGTGGGGCGGGGTTGTACGAGCAGTACTTC. Translating it yields CASSLGSGAGLYEQYF.

This clone was observed a single time. The chain uses TRBV7-8 and TRBJ2-2, with TRBD2 as a possible D gene (6 bases). From germline, CDR1 is SGHVS and CDR2 FQNEAQ. The CDR3 is 15 residues long. Trimming took off 3 bases at V and 3 bases at J, with 11 bases between the two ends. CDR3: CASSFRGKDTGELFF. Here the CDR3 DNA reads TGTGCCAGCAGCTTTCGCGGGAAAGACACCGGGGAGCTGTTTTTT.

The V gene is TRBV7-9, the J gene TRBJ1-1; unclear D gene. The ends were cut back, 5 bases at V and 4 bases at J, with 11 bases in the middle. The CDR3 is 13 residues long. The V gene's germline CDR1 is SEHNR and CDR2 FQNEAQ (reference sequence). CDR3 sequence reads: CASSRPPGTEAFF. DNA of the CDR3: TGTGCCAGCAGCCGGCCCCCGGGCACTGAAGCTTTCTTT. The variable domain in full, with the rest retrieved from reference TRBV7-9 and TRBJ1-1, is DTGVSQNPRHKITKRGQNVTFRCDPISEHNRLYWYRQTLGQGPEFLTYFQNEAQLEKSRLLSDRFSAERPKGSFSTLEIQRTEQGDSAMYLCASSRPPGTEAFFGQGTRLTVV.

The CDR3 loop reads CASSNLGGPGNTIYF. The CDR3 DNA sequence: TGTGCCAGCAGTAACCTAGGGGGACCTGGAAACACCATATATTTT. V gene TRBV6-5 combines with J gene TRBJ1-3; weak D call: TRBD1 (6 bases). The CDR3 runs to 15 residues. The V gene's germline CDR1 is MNHEY and CDR2 SVGAGI. Between the trimmed V and J ends, which lost 5 bases and 2 bases, there was a span of 13 bases.

The chain employs TRBV18 and TRBJ2-5, with D unclear. Germline loops: CDR1 KGHSH, CDR2 LQKENI. Trimming pared 7 bases from V and 2 bases from J, leaving 11 bases between. The CDR3 extends over 13 amino acids. The chain's CDR3 is CASLRGGQETQYF. As DNA, the CDR3 is TGTGCCAGCTTGCGAGGTGGGCAAGAGACCCAGTACTTC.

The chain carries TRBV3-1 (or the pseudogene TRBV3-2) and TRBJ1-2, with D maybe TRBD1 (6 bases). Germline V lookup: CDR1 LGHDT, CDR2 YNNKEL (reference sequence). The ends were cut back, 1 base at V and 8 bases at J, with 14 bases in the middle. This CDR3 has 14 amino acids. The CDR3 protein is CASSQAPTGRGYTF. DNA for the CDR3: TGTGCCAGCAGCCAAGCCCCTACAGGGCGCGGCTACACCTTC.

The chain's CDR3 is CASSPGVRAAQYF. CDR3 coding DNA: TGTGCCAGCAGTCCGGGGGTCCGTGCGGCCCAGTACTTC. The V call is TRBV6-5, the J call TRBJ2-5; maybe TRBD2 (6 bases). This CDR3 is built from 13 residues. Per the germline V gene, CDR1 is MNHEY and CDR2 is SVGAGI. V shed 5 bases and J shed 9 bases, with 16 bases lying between them.

The chain recombines TRBV2 with TRBJ2-1, with a possible D match to TRBD2 (6 bases). V lost 7 bases and J lost 8, with 18 bases in between. Germline V CDR1 and CDR2: SNHLY, FYNNEI. The CDR3 covers 14 residues. CDR3 region: CASNPSGVGYEQFF. Written as DNA, the CDR3 is TGTGCCAGCAACCCGTCGGGAGTGGGTTATGAGCAGTTCTTC.

The V and J genes are TRBV7-9 and TRBJ2-1, with 8 bases fitting TRBD1. V was clipped by 6 bases and J by 14 bases; unmatched bases: 6. Germline V gene lookup returns CDR1 SEHNR and CDR2 FQNEAQ (reference sequence). The CDR3 is 11 residues long. The CDR3 DNA is TGTGCCAGCAGTCAGGACAGGGAGGAGTTCTTC. Amino acids: CASSQDREEFF.

The V call is TRBV5-8, the J call TRBJ1-1, with D perhaps matching TRBD1 (6 bases). Trimming stripped 2 bases from V and 6 bases from J, with 14 bases between. This CDR3 has 14 residues. The V gene's germline CDR1 is SGHTS and CDR2 YDEGEE. CDR3 sequence: CASSFATGSPEAFF. The CDR3 DNA follows: TGTGCCAGCAGCTTTGCAACAGGGAGTCCTGAAGCTTTCTTT.

A note on this clone: A junction boundary mismatches the germline segment, possibly from a read error. The chain recombines TRBV10-3 with TRBJ1-4; TRBD1 agrees at 10 bases. Germline V gene lookup returns CDR1 ENHRY and CDR2 SYGVKD. This CDR3 is 16 amino acids long. The CDR3 reads CVISETGTGVYEKLFF. The DNA for the CDR3 is TGTGTCATCAGTGAGACCGGGACAGGGGTTTATGAAAAACTGTTTTTT.

The chain is built from TRBV2 and TRBJ2-5; D might be TRBD2 (6 bases). The CDR3 is 10 residues long. Germline loops: CDR1 SNHLY, CDR2 FYNNEI. Here the CDR3 DNA reads TGTGCGTCGGGGAGGGAGACCCAGTACTTC. Its translation: CASGRETQYF.